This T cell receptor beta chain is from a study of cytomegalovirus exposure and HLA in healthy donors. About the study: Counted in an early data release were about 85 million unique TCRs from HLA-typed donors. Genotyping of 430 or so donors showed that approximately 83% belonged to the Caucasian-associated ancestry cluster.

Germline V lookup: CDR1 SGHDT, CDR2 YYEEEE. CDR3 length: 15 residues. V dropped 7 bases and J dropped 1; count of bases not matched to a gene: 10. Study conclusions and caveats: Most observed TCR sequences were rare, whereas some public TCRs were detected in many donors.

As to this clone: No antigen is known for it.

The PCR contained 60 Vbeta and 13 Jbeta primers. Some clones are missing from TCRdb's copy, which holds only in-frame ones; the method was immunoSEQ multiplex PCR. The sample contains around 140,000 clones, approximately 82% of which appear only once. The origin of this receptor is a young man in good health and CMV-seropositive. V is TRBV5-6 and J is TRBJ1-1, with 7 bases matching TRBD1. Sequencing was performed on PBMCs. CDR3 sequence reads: CASVDRVWGNTEAFF. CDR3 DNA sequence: TGTGCCAGCGTCGACAGGGTGTGGGGGAACACTGAAGCTTTCTTT.